Here is one T cell receptor beta chain with its context. Its antigen is still unknown. Germline CDR1 reads SNHLY; CDR2 reads FYNNEI. The CDR3 loop spans 13 amino acids. V was clipped by 6 bases and J by 8 bases, with 14 bases between them. Terminally differentiated effector memory CD45RA+ cells were excluded from the naive CD8 cells, which were CD45RO-negative and positively selected for CCR7. The donor cohort consisted entirely of Caucasian adults residing in Nashville, Tennessee. These data belong to a study of shared clonotypes between healthy human individuals. At the level of the study: Donors were a couple of women and a few men aged 18 to 49. Used for every donor were three CD4 naive, three CD4 memory, two CD8 naive and one CD8 memory plate.

Findings of the study overall: Investigators expected sequencing depth to affect clonotype sharing among donors.

The table came from immunoSEQ multiplex PCR; TCRdb's copy has only in-frame clones and leaves some out. The data contain millions of clones, around 96% of them singletons. The chain recombines TRBV2 with TRBJ2-1; tentative D call: TRBD1 (6 bases). The sample was naive CD8+ T cells sorted from blood. The TCR originated in a man in his late teens or twenties in good health. CDR3: CASSLGAVDEQFF. The CDR3 nucleotides read TGTGCCAGCAGCTTGGGGGCGGTCGATGAGCAGTTCTTC.